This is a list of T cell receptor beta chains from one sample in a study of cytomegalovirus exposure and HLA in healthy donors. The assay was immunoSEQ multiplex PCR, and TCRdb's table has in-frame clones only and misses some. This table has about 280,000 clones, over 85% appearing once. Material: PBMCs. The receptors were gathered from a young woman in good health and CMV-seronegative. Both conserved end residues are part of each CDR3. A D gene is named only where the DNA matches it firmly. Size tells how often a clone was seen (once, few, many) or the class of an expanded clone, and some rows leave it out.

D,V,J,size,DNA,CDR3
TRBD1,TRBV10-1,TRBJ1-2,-,TGCGCCAGCTCAAGGGACAGGTCCTATGGCTACACCTTC,CASSRDRSYGYTF
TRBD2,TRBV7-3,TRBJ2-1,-,TGTGCCAGCAGCCCTCACCCGACTAGCGGGGGGAGAAGCAATGAGCAGTTCTTC,CASSPHPTSGGRSNEQFF
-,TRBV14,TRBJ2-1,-,TGTGCCAGCAGCCAAGATTGGGGACTCCGGTCCTACAATGAGCAGTTCTTC,CASSQDWGLRSYNEQFF
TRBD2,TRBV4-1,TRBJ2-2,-,TGCGCCAGCAGCCAAGACCCGGGACTAGCGGGGGGGCGGGGTTTAAAAGGGGAGCTGTTTTTT,CASSQDPGLAGGRGLKGELFF
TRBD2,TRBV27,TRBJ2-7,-,TGTGCCAGCAGTTTATTCCCTGGGGGGGGGAACAACGAGCAGTACTTC,CASSLFPGGGNNEQYF
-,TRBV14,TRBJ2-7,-,TGTGCCAGCAGCCCAACAGAGATCCACTCCTACGAGCAGTACTTC,CASSPTEIHSYEQYF
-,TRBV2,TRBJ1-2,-,TGTGCCAGCAGTTGGGGGCCTAACTATGGCTACACCTTC,CASSWGPNYGYTF
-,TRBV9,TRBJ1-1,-,TGTGCCAGCAGCCAGAACCCTGTCGTTGACAGGAACACTGAAGCTTTCTTT,CASSQNPVVDRNTEAFF
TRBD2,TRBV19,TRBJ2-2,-,TGTGCCAGTAGTATGAGCGGGGTTGGTACCGGGGAGCTGTTTTTT,CASSMSGVGTGELFF
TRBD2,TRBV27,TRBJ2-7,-,TGTGCCAGCAGTAGGACTAGCGGGGCCTTTTACGAGCAGTACTTC,CASSRTSGAFYEQYF
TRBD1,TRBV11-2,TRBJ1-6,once,TGTGCCAGCAGTAAGGGACAGTTGAGCTCCTATAATTCCCCCCTCCACTTT,CASSKGQLSSYNSPLHF
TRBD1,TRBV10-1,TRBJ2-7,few,TGCGCCAGCAGTGAGCAGGGGGCGAATGAGCAGTACTTC,CASSEQGANEQYF